The 3 T cell receptor beta chains below were found in one sample sequenced in a study of CD8 T cells in ankylosing spondylitis. MiXCR, run by TCRdb on the 5' RACE reads, gives a single entry per CDR3 protein. The sample has fewer than 250,000 distinct CDR3 sequences, more than 9% seen once; the top ten hold approximately 2.5%. Sequenced: blood, either unsorted or a sorted T cell fraction (not recorded which). These receptors came from a male donor with ankylosing spondylitis or in good health (not recorded which).

This clonotype appeared a few times. This rearrangement joins TRBV18 to TRBJ1-1, with no clear D. CDR3 length: 15 amino acids. The V and J ends lost 3 bases and 1 base respectively, with 12 bases between them. CDR1 KGHSH and CDR2 LQKENI come from the germline V gene. CDR3 loop: CASSPYDNANTEAFF. CDR3 nucleotide sequence: TGTGCCAGCTCACCGTACGACAATGCGAACACTGAAGCTTTCTTT.

V is TRBV29-1 and J is TRBJ1-1; D ambiguous. Germline CDR1 reads SQVTM; CDR2 reads ANQGSEA. V dropped 7 bases and J dropped 3 bases, with 6 bases sitting between them. This CDR3 is 10 amino acids long. The CDR3 DNA sequence: TGCAGCGCTGATGACACTGAAGCTTTCTTT. It is translated as CSADDTEAFF. Looking up the rest from reference TRBV29-1 and TRBJ1-1 gives the full variable domain: SAVISQKPSRDICQRGTSLTIQCQVDSQVTMMFWYRQQPGQSLTLIATANQGSEATYESGFVIDKFPISRPNLTFSTLTVSNMSPEDSSIYLCSADDTEAFFGQGTRLTVV.

This clonotype was observed many times. This chain links TRBV29-1 with TRBJ2-3; D remains ambiguous. This CDR3 region has 15 residues. The germline CDR1 and CDR2 sequences are SQVTM and ANQGSEA. Trimming stripped 3 bases from V and 6 bases from J, with 19 bases between. The CDR3 protein is CSVDSPSRVSDTQYF. The CDR3 region has the DNA TGCAGCGTTGACAGCCCCAGCCGAGTGTCGGATACGCAGTATTTT.